One and the same sample provided the 32 T cell receptor beta chains below, sequenced in a study of monozygotic twins with inflammatory bowel disease. TCRdb reanalyzed the 5' RACE reads, giving one entry per CDR3 protein sequence and no DNA. The sample table sets out more than 350,000 distinct CDR3 sequences. The sequenced material came from blood. The source of these receptors is a human donor with ulcerative colitis or Crohn's disease, or a healthy co-twin of an affected twin (not recorded which).

The V and J genes are TRBV5-1 and TRBJ2-1. This CDR3 comprises 15 residues. Germline V gene sequence: CDR1 SGHRS, CDR2 YFSETQ. CDR3: CASSFEEIAYNEQFF.

The chain recombines TRBV30 with TRBJ1-3; TCRdb's assignment of TRBD1 cannot be checked, as there is no DNA. CDR3 length: 17 amino acids. The germline V gene has CDR1 GTSNPN and CDR2 SVGIG (reference sequence). This chain's CDR3 is CAWSRAGGPRSGNTIYF.

The chain combines TRBV7-2 with TRBJ1-1. The germline CDR1 and CDR2 sequences are SGHTA and FQGNSA. The CDR3 consists of 13 residues. This CDR3 is CASRPTAVVEAFF.

This rearrangement joins TRBV20-1 to TRBJ1-1; TCRdb's D gene call, TRBD1, goes unchecked for lack of DNA. Germline CDR1 and CDR2: DFQATT and SNEGSKA (reference sequence). The CDR3 totals 15 residues. The CDR3 is CSASQAGVANTEAFF.

The chain joins TRBV2 to TRBJ1-2; TCRdb picks TRBD1, but there is no DNA to check that call. The CDR3 contains 15 residues. The germline V gene has CDR1 SNHLY and CDR2 FYNNEI. This CDR3 is CASSLMGGASNGYTF.

The V and J genes are TRBV4-1 and TRBJ2-7; TCRdb's D gene call, TRBD1, goes unchecked for lack of DNA. Germline CDR1 and CDR2: MGHRA and YSYEKL. The CDR3 has 14 amino acids. The CDR3 here is CASSHLDRVYEQYF.

The chain recombines TRBV12-3 or TRBV12-4 with TRBJ2-1. The CDR3 extends over 11 amino acids. CDR3: CASSTLGEQFF.

The J gene is TRBJ2-7, the V gene TRBV7-9; lacking DNA, the TRBD2 call made by TCRdb goes unchecked. The CDR3 contains 13 residues. Per the germline V gene, CDR1 is SEHNR and CDR2 is FQNEAQ (reference sequence). Here the CDR3 reads CASSVGTAGDEYF.

This chain uses TRBV20-1 with TRBJ2-3. This CDR3 contains 16 residues. Germline V lookup: CDR1 DFQATT, CDR2 SNEGSKA (reference sequence). CDR3 amino acids: CSARSQAQASTDTQYF.

V and J are TRBV9 and TRBJ2-1; TCRdb designates TRBD2, a call that cannot be tested without DNA. Germline V CDR1 and CDR2: SGDLS, YYNGEE. CDR3 length: 20 residues. Here the CDR3 reads CASSPQRGASGGSSYNEQFF.

The chain is built from TRBV23-1 and TRBJ2-3. TRBV23-1 belongs to the ORF category, with a function that is uncertain. CDR3 length equals 12 residues. The CDR3 protein is CASSQRVDTQYF.

This chain joins TRBV7-3 and TRBJ1-1. The length of the CDR3 is 16 residues. In germline, CDR1 is SGHTA, CDR2 FQGTGA. CDR3 in amino acids: CASSLYHRFMNTEAFF.

This CDR3 reads CASSVAPPGETQYF. The J gene is TRBJ2-5, the V gene TRBV9; TCRdb gives TRBD1 as the D gene, but with no DNA this cannot be confirmed. CDR1 and CDR2 (germline): SGDLS, YYNGEE. There are 14 residues in the CDR3.

The chain recombines TRBV29-1 with TRBJ2-5; TCRdb names TRBD1, which stays unverified in the absence of DNA. Germline-derived CDR1 and CDR2 are SQVTM and ANQGSEA. There are 14 residues in the CDR3. CDR3 in amino acids: CSVDRTGGRETQYF.

The chain has TRBV12-3 or TRBV12-4 and TRBJ2-7; TCRdb calls TRBD1, which cannot be checked without DNA. The CDR3 sequence is 15 residues long. The CDR3 spells CASSPFQAGAHEQYF.

The CDR3 spells CASSLVPAGGGTDTQYF. V usage is TRBV7-2 and J usage is TRBJ2-3; with no DNA, the TCRdb D assignment of TRBD2 cannot be verified. The CDR3 consists of 17 residues. CDR1 SGHTA and CDR2 FQGNSA come from the germline V gene.

The V call is TRBV7-6, the J call TRBJ2-7; the TCRdb D gene call, TRBD1, has no DNA to confirm it. The length of the CDR3 is 15 residues. CDR1 and CDR2 from the germline V gene are SGHVS and FNYEAQ. This chain's CDR3 is CASSSGGYDLYVQYF.

V is TRBV4-2 and J is TRBJ2-1; TCRdb's D call, TRBD1, is unchecked because there is no DNA. The CDR3 has 16 residues. Germline lookup yields CDR1 LGHNA and CDR2 YNFKEQ. CDR3 loop: CASSQPGTGGYNEQFF.

The chain employs TRBV7-9 and TRBJ2-5; TCRdb designates TRBD2, a call that cannot be tested without DNA. Germline CDR1 SEHNR, CDR2 FQNEAQ (reference sequence). CDR3 length equals 16 residues. The chain's CDR3 is CASSPLKTSGGETQYF.

The rearrangement joins TRBV5-1 to TRBJ2-7; the D call from TCRdb, TRBD1, cannot be confirmed without DNA. The CDR3 is 14 amino acids. Germline V lookup: CDR1 SGHRS, CDR2 YFSETQ. The CDR3 loop is CASSDPGGSYEQYF.

The rearrangement uses TRBV6-1 and TRBJ2-3; the D gene TCRdb calls, TRBD1, cannot be checked with no DNA. Germline values: CDR1 MNHNS, CDR2 SASEGT. CDR3 length: 16 residues. The chain's CDR3 is CASSPAGATTGDTQYF.

The chain recombines TRBV7-2 with TRBJ2-1. The CDR3 contains 16 residues. The germline V gene encodes CDR1 SGHTA and CDR2 FQGNSA. The CDR3 here is CASSFLDRAPYNEQFF.

V gene TRBV4-2 combines with J gene TRBJ2-7. Germline CDR1 reads LGHNA; CDR2 reads YNFKEQ. The CDR3 covers 14 residues. The CDR3 here is CASSQESENYEQYF.

The rearrangement uses TRBV7-2 and TRBJ2-3; without DNA, the TCRdb call of TRBD2 cannot be checked. Germline V CDR1 and CDR2: SGHTA, FQGNSA. There are 14 residues in the CDR3. The CDR3 sequence: CASSPGLPPDTQYF.

The chain combines TRBV14 with TRBJ2-3; absent DNA, TCRdb's TRBD2 call cannot be checked. Germline-derived CDR1 and CDR2 are SGHDN and FVKESK. This CDR3 contains 19 residues. The CDR3 region is CASSQDLVGLAKSTDTQYF. Full variable domain (remainder filled in from reference TRBV14 and TRBJ2-3): EAGVTQFPSHSVIEKGQTVTLRCDPISGHDNLYWYRRVMGKEIKFLLHFVKESKQDESGMPNNRFLAERTGGTYSTLKVQPAELEDSGVYFCASSQDLVGLAKSTDTQYFGPGTRLTVL.

This rearrangement joins TRBV5-1 to TRBJ2-2; the TCRdb call, TRBD1, lacks DNA for checking. Germline V gene data show CDR1 as SGHRS and CDR2 as YFSETQ. The CDR3 covers 14 residues. The CDR3 sequence is CASSRDREGGELFF.

The V call is TRBV4-2, the J call TRBJ1-6; TCRdb gives TRBD1 as the D gene, but with no DNA this cannot be confirmed. The CDR3 runs to 16 residues. CDR1 is LGHNA and CDR2 is YNFKEQ in the germline V gene. This CDR3 is CASSQDTTGSYSPLHF.

V is TRBV3-1 and J is TRBJ2-7; TCRdb calls TRBD1, which cannot be checked without DNA. The CDR3 covers 16 residues. CDR1 and CDR2 from the germline V gene are LGHDT and YNNKEL (reference sequence). This CDR3 is CASSRLSGTETYEQYF.

The chain is built from TRBV7-2 and TRBJ1-3; TCRdb outputs TRBD1, but without DNA this stays unchecked. Germline V gives CDR1 SGHTA, CDR2 FQGNSA. The CDR3 loop spans 16 amino acids. The chain's CDR3 is CASSLVQGASGNTIYF.

V gene TRBV29-1 combines with J gene TRBJ1-2; the D gene TCRdb calls, TRBD1, cannot be checked with no DNA. CDR1 SQVTM and CDR2 ANQGSEA come from the germline V gene. CDR3 length: 12 residues. The CDR3 region is CSVTDRNMGYTF.

The chain links TRBV6-1 to TRBJ1-1; with no DNA, the TCRdb D assignment of TRBD1 cannot be verified. This CDR3 has 16 amino acids. Germline V gene lookup returns CDR1 MNHNS and CDR2 SASEGT. The CDR3 here is CASSPRGGFWSTEAFF.

The chain joins TRBV7-3 to TRBJ2-3; TCRdb picks TRBD2, but there is no DNA to check that call. Germline V gene lookup returns CDR1 SGHTA and CDR2 FQGTGA. This CDR3 is 14 amino acids long. The chain's CDR3 is CASSSGLVGDTQYF.